This T cell receptor beta chain was captured by sequencing in a study of blood T cell repertoires in COVID-19. Study-wide context: PBMCs, B-cell-depleted T cells, or T cells provided the cDNA or gDNA that made up the material.

Generated by immunoSEQ multiplex PCR, the TCRdb table keeps only in-frame clones and is missing some. The table has roughly 170,000 clones, about 87% seen once; the top ten hold more than 25%. The CDR3 totals 13 residues. V lost 6 bases and J lost 3, with 9 bases in between. The V gene's germline CDR1 is MNHEY and CDR2 SMNVEV (reference sequence). The sample consisted of peripheral blood. This TCR was recovered from a man in his sixties with acute or convalescent COVID-19. The chain recombines TRBV27 with TRBJ1-5, with D possibly being TRBD1 (6 bases). The CDR3 here is CASRTGNNQPQHF. The CDR3 DNA reads as TGTGCCAGCAGGACAGGAAACAATCAGCCCCAGCATTTT.